A single T cell receptor beta chain is shown here with its context. Its antigen is currently unknown. These data are taken from a study of T cells expressing NK-cell markers. Study-wide background: In sorted CD3+CD56+NKG2C+, CD3+CD56+NKG2C- and CD3+CD56-NKG2C+ T cells, TCR beta repertoires were obtained.

Reprocessing the 5' RACE reads, TCRdb reports a single entry for every CDR3 protein and omits DNA. The repertoire shows approximately 170,000 distinct CDR3 sequences; the top ten hold 20%. The study, taken as a whole, reports: The study found dominant NKG2C+ clonotypes at 1.0-7.0% of CD8+ T cells in five or six donors.

This CDR3 has 16 residues. This receptor was identified in a man aged 18-75 years in good health. The sequenced sample consisted of blood T cells: a sorted CD56 or NKG2C T cell subset, CD4+ or CD8+ T cells, or bulk PBMC T cells (not recorded which). The chain employs TRBV12-3 or TRBV12-4 and TRBJ1-5; TCRdb reports TRBD1, a call that lacks DNA to check it against. CDR3 loop: CASSWALGRRNQPQHF.